These T cell receptor beta chains were read from a single sample in a study of blood T cells in healthy people across ages. MiXCR was run by TCRdb on the 5' RACE reads, yielding one entry per CDR3 protein. The table shows 1.8 million or so distinct CDR3 sequences, with roughly two fifths occurring only once. What was sequenced was blood. These receptors came from a human donor in good health. The CDR3 runs from the conserved cysteine through the conserved F or W. The D gene is left open where the match is weak. The size entry is marked missing in some rows and otherwise reads once, few, many or a size class.

cdr3_aa	cdr3_nt	clone_size	j_call	v_call	d_call
CAISDRGGTEAFF	TGTGCCATCAGTGACAGAGGGGGAACTGAAGCTTTCTTT	few	TRBJ1-1	TRBV10-3	-
CASSLGLAGGRGTKNIQYF	TGTGCCAGCAGCCTAGGACTAGCGGGAGGCCGCGGGACCAAAAACATTCAGTACTTC	-	TRBJ2-4	TRBV28	TRBD2
CASSAGLAGGSTDTQYF	TGTGCCAGCAGTGCCGGACTAGCGGGGGGTAGCACAGATACGCAGTATTTT	few	TRBJ2-3	TRBV6-1	TRBD2
CASSFPLRESMDTEAFF	TGTGCCAGCAGTTTTCCCCTCCGCGAGAGCATGGACACTGAAGCTTTCTTT	-	TRBJ1-1	TRBV28	-
CTSSLVCEIILAKNIQYF	TGTACCAGCAGCTTAGTTTGTGAGATTATACTAGCCAAAAACATTCAGTACTTC	-	TRBJ2-4	TRBV7-6	-
CASSLLRTGDTDTQYF	TGCGCCAGCAGCTTGTTAAGGACAGGGGATACAGATACGCAGTATTTT	few	TRBJ2-3	TRBV5-1	TRBD1
CATSRGQGAHEQFF	TGTGCCACCAGCAGAGGACAGGGGGCACATGAGCAGTTCTTC	-	TRBJ2-1	TRBV15	TRBD1
CASSYSKHPTDTQYF	TGTGCCAGCAGTTACTCGAAACACCCCACAGATACGCAGTATTTT	-	TRBJ2-3	TRBV6-5	-
CASIQAWGNQPQHF	TGTGCCAGCATCCAGGCGTGGGGCAATCAGCCCCAGCATTTT	-	TRBJ1-5	TRBV2	-
CASSVDPGTGSGGEQFF	TGTGCCAGCAGCGTAGACCCCGGGACAGGCTCGGGGGGTGAGCAGTTCTTC	few	TRBJ2-1	TRBV9	-
CSARRAGAVYEQYF	TGCAGTGCTAGGAGAGCCGGGGCAGTTTACGAGCAGTACTTC	-	TRBJ2-7	TRBV20-1	-
CASSRGPGGGGGSTDTQYF	TGCGCCAGCAGCCGAGGTCCGGGGGGTGGCGGGGGGAGCACAGATACGCAGTATTTT	-	TRBJ2-3	TRBV4-3	TRBD2
CASSRDREGAFF	TGTGCCAGCAGTCGAGACAGGGAAGGAGCTTTCTTT	-	TRBJ1-1	TRBV7-2	TRBD1
CAISGYSGGHQETQYF	TGTGCCATCAGTGGTTATAGCGGGGGCCACCAAGAGACCCAGTACTTC	-	TRBJ2-5	TRBV10-3	TRBD2
CASSLLFPTTGELFF	TGCGCCAGCAGCTTGCTCTTCCCAACAACCGGGGAGCTGTTTTTT	-	TRBJ2-2	TRBV5-1	-
CASSLEEGSEQYF	TGTGCCAGCAGCTTGGAAGAGGGATCCGAGCAGTACTTC	few	TRBJ2-7	TRBV7-7	-
CSVPGLGQETQYF	TGCAGCGTACCGGGGTTGGGGCAAGAGACCCAGTACTTC	few	TRBJ2-5	TRBV29-1	-
CASRRGPNYNEQFF	TGTGCCAGCAGGCGGGGCCCAAACTACAATGAGCAGTTCTTC	few	TRBJ2-1	TRBV12-3/TRBV12-4	-
CASSLVGTGFTYEQYF	TGTGCCAGCAGCTTAGTGGGGACAGGGTTTACCTACGAGCAGTACTTC	few	TRBJ2-7	TRBV13	TRBD1
CASSEYFAGQPNSPLHF	TGTGCCAGCAGTGAATACTTTGCGGGACAGCCCAATTCACCCCTCCACTTT	-	TRBJ1-6	TRBV25-1	TRBD1
CATSDHYNEQYF	TGTGCCACCAGTGACCATTACAATGAGCAGTACTTC	-	TRBJ2-4	TRBV24-1	-
CASKSGEAYEQYF	TGTGCCAGCAAGAGCGGGGAAGCCTACGAGCAGTACTTC	-	TRBJ2-7	TRBV2	TRBD2
CATSDAGYTEAFF	TGTGCCACCAGTGATGCAGGATACACTGAAGCTTTCTTT	few	TRBJ1-1	TRBV24-1	-
CASSLASGGARNEQFF	TGTGCCAGCAGCTTAGCAAGCGGGGGGGCCAGGAATGAGCAGTTCTTC	many	TRBJ2-1	TRBV7-6	TRBD2
CASSIQGTNYGYTF	TGTGCCAGTAGTATCCAGGGAACTAACTATGGCTACACCTTC	-	TRBJ1-2	TRBV19	-
CASSSDNMRYEQYF	TGTGCCAGCAGTTCCGACAATATGCGCTACGAGCAGTACTTC	-	TRBJ2-7	TRBV7-2	-
CASSYSRMRTAYSPLHF	TGTGCCAGCAGTTACTCGCGTATGAGGACAGCCTATTCACCCCTCCACTTT	few	TRBJ1-6	TRBV6-5	-
CSVETYPAEAFF	TGCAGCGTTGAGACCTACCCCGCTGAAGCTTTCTTT	few	TRBJ1-1	TRBV29-1	-
CSARDTNSPLHF	TGCAGTGCTAGGGACACCAATTCACCCCTCCACTTT	-	TRBJ1-6	TRBV20-1	-
CASSFPGIPNYGYTF	TGTGCCAGCAGCTTCCCAGGGATTCCTAACTATGGCTACACCTTC	few	TRBJ1-2	TRBV7-8	-
CASTSLAGGAYGYTF	TGTGCCAGCACCTCACTGGCGGGGGGCGCCTATGGCTACACCTTC	-	TRBJ1-2	TRBV4-2	-
CSARGTSGTQYF	TGCAGTGCTAGAGGAACGTCCGGGACCCAGTACTTC	-	TRBJ2-5	TRBV20-1	-
CSASSTQWETQYF	TGCAGTGCATCTAGTACCCAGTGGGAGACCCAGTACTTC	few	TRBJ2-5	TRBV20-1	-
CASTYHYGYTF	TGTGCCAGCACTTATCATTATGGCTACACCTTC	few	TRBJ1-2	TRBV2	-
CSASVTGEGGYTF	TGCAGTGCTAGCGTAACAGGGGAGGGTGGCTACACCTTC	-	TRBJ1-2	TRBV20-1	TRBD1
CASSQRGPNYGYTF	TGTGCCAGCAGCCAGAGGGGACCGAACTATGGCTACACCTTC	few	TRBJ1-2	TRBV3-1	-
CAISDYQETQYF	TGTGCCATCAGTGACTACCAAGAGACCCAGTACTTC	few	TRBJ2-5	TRBV10-3	-
CATSRVGQFYGYTF	TGTGCCACCAGCAGAGTAGGACAGTTCTATGGCTACACCTTC	-	TRBJ1-2	TRBV15	-
CTSSLGQGGQPQHF	TGTACCAGCAGCCTAGGACAGGGAGGGCAGCCCCAGCATTTT	-	TRBJ1-5	TRBV3-1	TRBD1
CASSISSGGVFYEQYF	TGTGCCAGCAGTATCTCATCCGGGGGAGTCTTCTACGAGCAGTACTTC	few	TRBJ2-7	TRBV7-2	-
CASVPATEVYGYTF	TGTGCCAGCGTACCAGCGACGGAAGTATATGGCTACACCTTC	few	TRBJ1-2	TRBV6-2/TRBV6-3	-
CSVEDPTSESSYNEQFF	TGCAGCGTTGAAGATCCGACTAGCGAAAGCTCCTACAATGAGCAGTTCTTC	-	TRBJ2-1	TRBV29-1	TRBD2
CASSSGTDEQFF	TGTGCCAGCAGTTCCGGGACGGATGAGCAGTTCTTC	-	TRBJ2-1	TRBV12-3/TRBV12-4	-
CASSSRVDRETQYF	TGTGCCAGCAGTTCTAGGGTCGATAGGGAGACCCAGTACTTC	-	TRBJ2-5	TRBV12-3/TRBV12-4	-
CASSLGLGTVPSYEQYF	TGCGCCAGCAGCTTGGGCCTCGGGACAGTTCCCTCCTACGAGCAGTACTTC	few	TRBJ2-7	TRBV5-1	TRBD1
CASSLVKGGGADEQYF	TGTGCCAGCAGCTTGGTGAAGGGCGGGGGGGCCGACGAGCAGTACTTC	few	TRBJ2-7	TRBV5-5	TRBD2
CASSLGRGLAGAYNEQFF	TGTGCCAGCAGCTTAGGGCGGGGACTAGCGGGGGCCTACAATGAGCAGTTCTTC	few	TRBJ2-1	TRBV7-2	TRBD2
CASSQPTYNSPLHF	TGTGCCAGCAGCCAACCTACCTATAATTCACCCCTCCACTTT	-	TRBJ1-6	TRBV6-5	-
CASSLSIASRVEQYF	TGTGCCAGCAGCTTAAGCATAGCATCCAGGGTCGAGCAGTACTTC	-	TRBJ2-7	TRBV7-2	-
CASSLVGTSMEVEQYF	TGCGCCAGCAGCTTGGTTGGGACATCGATGGAAGTGGAGCAGTACTTC	-	TRBJ2-7	TRBV5-1	-
CASDAGENEQYF	TGTGCCAGCGACGCGGGGGAGAACGAGCAGTACTTC	-	TRBJ2-7	TRBV2	TRBD2
CASTNNRGYEQYF	TGTGCCAGCACCAATAACAGGGGCTACGAGCAGTACTTC	few	TRBJ2-7	TRBV13	TRBD1